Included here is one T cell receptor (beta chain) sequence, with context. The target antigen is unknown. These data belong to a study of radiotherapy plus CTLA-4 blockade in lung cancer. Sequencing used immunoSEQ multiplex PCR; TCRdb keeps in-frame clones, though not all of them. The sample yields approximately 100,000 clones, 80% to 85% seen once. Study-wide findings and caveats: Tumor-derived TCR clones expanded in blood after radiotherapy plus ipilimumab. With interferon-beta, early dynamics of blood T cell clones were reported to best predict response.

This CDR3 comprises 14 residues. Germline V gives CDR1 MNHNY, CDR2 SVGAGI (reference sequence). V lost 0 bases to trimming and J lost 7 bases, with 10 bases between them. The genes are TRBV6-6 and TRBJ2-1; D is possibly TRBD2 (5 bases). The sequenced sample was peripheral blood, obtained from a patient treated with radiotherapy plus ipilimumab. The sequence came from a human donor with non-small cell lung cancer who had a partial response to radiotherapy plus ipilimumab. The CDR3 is CASSYSSGGNEQFF. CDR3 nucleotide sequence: TGTGCCAGCAGTTACTCGAGTGGCGGGAATGAGCAGTTCTTC.